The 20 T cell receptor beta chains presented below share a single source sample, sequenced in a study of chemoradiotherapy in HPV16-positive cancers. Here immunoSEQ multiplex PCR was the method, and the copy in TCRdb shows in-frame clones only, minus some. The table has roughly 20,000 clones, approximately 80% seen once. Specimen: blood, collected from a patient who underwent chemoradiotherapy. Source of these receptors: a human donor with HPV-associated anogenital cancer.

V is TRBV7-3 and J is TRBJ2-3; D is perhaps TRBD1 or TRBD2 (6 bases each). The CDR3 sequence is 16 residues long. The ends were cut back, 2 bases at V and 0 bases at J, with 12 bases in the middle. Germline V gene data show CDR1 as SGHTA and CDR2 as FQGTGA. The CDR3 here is CASSLVGGSSTDTQYF. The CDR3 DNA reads TGTGCCAGCAGCTTAGTCGGGGGCTCTAGCACAGATACGCAGTATTTT.

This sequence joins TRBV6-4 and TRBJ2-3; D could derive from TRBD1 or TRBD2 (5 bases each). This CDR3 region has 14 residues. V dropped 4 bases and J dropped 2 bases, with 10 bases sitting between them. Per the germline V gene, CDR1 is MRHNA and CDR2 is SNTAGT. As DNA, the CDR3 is TGTGCCAGCAGTGCCGGGGACGACACAGATACGCAGTATTTT. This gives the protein CASSAGDDTDTQYF.

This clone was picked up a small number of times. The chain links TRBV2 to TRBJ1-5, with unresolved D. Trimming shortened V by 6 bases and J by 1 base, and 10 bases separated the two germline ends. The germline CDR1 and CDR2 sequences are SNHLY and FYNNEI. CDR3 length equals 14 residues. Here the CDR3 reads CASSDTSSNQPQHF. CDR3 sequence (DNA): TGTGCCAGCAGCGACACGTCGAGCAATCAGCCCCAGCATTTT.

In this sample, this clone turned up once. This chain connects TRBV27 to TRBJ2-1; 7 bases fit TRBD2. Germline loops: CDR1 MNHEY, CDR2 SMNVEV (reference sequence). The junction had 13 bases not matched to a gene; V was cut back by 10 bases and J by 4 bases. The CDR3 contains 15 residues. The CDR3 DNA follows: TGTGCCACCCAGTCCGGGGGGACCATATACAATGAGCAGTTCTTC. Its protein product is CATQSGGTIYNEQFF.

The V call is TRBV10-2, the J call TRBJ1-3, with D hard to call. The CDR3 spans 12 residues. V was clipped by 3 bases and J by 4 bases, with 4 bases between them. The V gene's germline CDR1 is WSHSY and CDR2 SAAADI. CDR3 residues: CASSDEGNTIYF. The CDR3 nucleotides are TGCGCCAGCAGTGATGAGGGAAACACCATATATTTT.

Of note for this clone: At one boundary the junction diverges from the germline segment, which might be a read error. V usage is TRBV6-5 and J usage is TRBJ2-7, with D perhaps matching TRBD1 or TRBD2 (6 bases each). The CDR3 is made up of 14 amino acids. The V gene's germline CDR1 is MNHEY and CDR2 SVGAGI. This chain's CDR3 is CAGSWGAGTYEQYF. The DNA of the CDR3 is TGTGCCGGCAGTTGGGGGGCAGGGACGTACGAGCAGTACTTC.

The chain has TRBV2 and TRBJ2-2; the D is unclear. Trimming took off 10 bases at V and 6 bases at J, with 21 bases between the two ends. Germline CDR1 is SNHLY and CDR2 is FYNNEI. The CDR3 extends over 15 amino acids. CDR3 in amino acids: CATSGGPGVAGELFF. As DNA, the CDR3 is TGTGCCACCTCAGGCGGACCTGGAGTGGCCGGGGAGCTGTTTTTT.

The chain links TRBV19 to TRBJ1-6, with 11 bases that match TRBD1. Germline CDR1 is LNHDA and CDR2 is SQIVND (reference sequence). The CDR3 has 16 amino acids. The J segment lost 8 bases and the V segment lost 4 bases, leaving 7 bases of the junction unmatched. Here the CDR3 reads CASSRNPGQGDSPLHF. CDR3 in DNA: TGTGCCAGTAGTAGAAATCCGGGACAGGGGGATTCACCCCTCCACTTT.

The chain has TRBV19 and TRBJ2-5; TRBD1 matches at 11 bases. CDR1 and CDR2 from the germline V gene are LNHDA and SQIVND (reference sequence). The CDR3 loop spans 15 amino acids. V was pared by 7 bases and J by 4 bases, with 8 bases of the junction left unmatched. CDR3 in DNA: TGTGCCAGTACAAGGACAGGGGGCGCGAGAGAGACCCAGTACTTC. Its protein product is CASTRTGGARETQYF.

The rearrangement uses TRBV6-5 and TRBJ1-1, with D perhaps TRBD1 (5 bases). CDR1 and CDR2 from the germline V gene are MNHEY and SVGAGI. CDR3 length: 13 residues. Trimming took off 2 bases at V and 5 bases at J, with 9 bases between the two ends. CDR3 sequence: CASSYGGRTEAFF. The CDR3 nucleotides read TGTGCCAGCAGTTACGGGGGTAGGACTGAAGCTTTCTTT.

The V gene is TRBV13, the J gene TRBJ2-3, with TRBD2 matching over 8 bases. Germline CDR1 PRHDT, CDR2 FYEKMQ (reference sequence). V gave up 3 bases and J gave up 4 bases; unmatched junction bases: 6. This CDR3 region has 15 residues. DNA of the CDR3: TGTGCCAGCAGCTTCAAAACGGGAGGGGCAGATACGCAGTATTTT. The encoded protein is CASSFKTGGADTQYF.

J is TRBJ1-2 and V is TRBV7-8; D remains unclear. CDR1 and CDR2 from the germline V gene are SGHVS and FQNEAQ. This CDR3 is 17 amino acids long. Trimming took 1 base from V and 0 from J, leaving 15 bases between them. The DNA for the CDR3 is TGTGCCAGCAGCTTAGTGGTTCTGGCAGGTTCTAACTATGGCTACACCTTC. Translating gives CASSLVVLAGSNYGYTF.

CDR3 bases: TGTGCCAGCAGCCAATCCTCGGATAGCAATCAGCCCCAGCATTTT. Its translation is CASSQSSDSNQPQHF. The chain joins TRBV6-4 to TRBJ1-5; D is uncertain. The V end was cut by 6 bases, the J end by 0 bases, with 12 bases between. The germline V gene encodes CDR1 MRHNA and CDR2 SNTAGT. The CDR3 contains 15 residues.

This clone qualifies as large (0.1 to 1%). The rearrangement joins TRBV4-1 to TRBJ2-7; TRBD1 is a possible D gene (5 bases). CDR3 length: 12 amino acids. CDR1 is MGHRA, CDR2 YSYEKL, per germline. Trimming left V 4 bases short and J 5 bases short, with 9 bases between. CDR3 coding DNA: TGCGCCAGCAGCCTAAGCAGGGACGAGCAGTACTTC. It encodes CASSLSRDEQYF.

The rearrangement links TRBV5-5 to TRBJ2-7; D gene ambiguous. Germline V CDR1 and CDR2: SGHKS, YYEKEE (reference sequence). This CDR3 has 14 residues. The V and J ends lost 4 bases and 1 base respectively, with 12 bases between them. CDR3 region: CASSQDLNSYEQYF. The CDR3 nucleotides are TGTGCCAGCAGCCAAGACCTCAATTCCTACGAGCAGTACTTC.

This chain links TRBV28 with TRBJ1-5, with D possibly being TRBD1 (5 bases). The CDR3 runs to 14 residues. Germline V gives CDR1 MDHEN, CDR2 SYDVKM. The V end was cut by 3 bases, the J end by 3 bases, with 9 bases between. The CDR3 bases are TGTGCCAGCAGTTTGTGGGGGTACAATCAGCCCCAGCATTTT. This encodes CASSLWGYNQPQHF.

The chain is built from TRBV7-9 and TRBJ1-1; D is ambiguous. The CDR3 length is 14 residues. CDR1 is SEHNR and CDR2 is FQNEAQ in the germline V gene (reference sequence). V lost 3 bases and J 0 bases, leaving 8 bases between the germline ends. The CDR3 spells CASSFDGLNTEAFF. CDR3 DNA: TGTGCCAGCAGCTTCGACGGATTGAACACTGAAGCTTTCTTT.

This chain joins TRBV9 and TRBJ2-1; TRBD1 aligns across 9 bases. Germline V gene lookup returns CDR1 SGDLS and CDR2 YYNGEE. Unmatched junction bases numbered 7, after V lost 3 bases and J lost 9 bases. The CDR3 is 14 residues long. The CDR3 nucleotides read TGTGCCAGCAGCGGAGGGACAGGGTATAGTGAGCAGTTCTTC. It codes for CASSGGTGYSEQFF. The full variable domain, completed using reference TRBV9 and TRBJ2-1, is DSGVTQTPKHLITATGQRVTLRCSPRSGDLSVYWYQQSLDQGLQFLIQYYNGEERAKGNILERFSAQQFPDLHSELNLSSLELGDSALYFCASSGGTGYSEQFFGPGTRLTVL.

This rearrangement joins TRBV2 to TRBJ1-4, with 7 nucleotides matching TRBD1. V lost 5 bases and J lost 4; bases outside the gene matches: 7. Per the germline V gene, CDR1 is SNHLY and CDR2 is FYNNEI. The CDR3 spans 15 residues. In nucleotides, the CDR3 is TGTGCCAGCAGTACCGACAGGGCTGGTAATGAAAAACTGTTTTTT. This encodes CASSTDRAGNEKLFF.

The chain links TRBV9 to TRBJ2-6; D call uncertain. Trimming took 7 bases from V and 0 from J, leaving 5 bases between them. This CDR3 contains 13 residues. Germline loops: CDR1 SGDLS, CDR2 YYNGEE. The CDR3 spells CASRSSGANVLTF. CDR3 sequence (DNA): TGTGCCAGCCGCTCCTCTGGGGCCAACGTCCTGACTTTC. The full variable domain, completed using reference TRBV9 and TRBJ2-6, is DSGVTQTPKHLITATGQRVTLRCSPRSGDLSVYWYQQSLDQGLQFLIQYYNGEERAKGNILERFSAQQFPDLHSELNLSSLELGDSALYFCASRSSGANVLTFGAGSRLTVL.